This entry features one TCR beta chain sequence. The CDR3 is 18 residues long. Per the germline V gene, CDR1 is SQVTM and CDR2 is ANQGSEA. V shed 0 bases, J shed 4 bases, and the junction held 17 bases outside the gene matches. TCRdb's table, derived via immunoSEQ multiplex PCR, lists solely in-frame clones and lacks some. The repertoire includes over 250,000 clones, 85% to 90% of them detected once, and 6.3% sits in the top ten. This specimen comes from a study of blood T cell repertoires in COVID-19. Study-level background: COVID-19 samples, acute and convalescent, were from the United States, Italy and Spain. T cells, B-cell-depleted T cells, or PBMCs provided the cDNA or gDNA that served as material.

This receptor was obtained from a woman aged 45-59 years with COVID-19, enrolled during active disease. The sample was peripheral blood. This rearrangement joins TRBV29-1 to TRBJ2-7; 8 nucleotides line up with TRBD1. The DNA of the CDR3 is TGCAGCGTTGAAGATCCCAGGACAGGGCGGAGAGGTCGGTACGAGCAGTACTTC. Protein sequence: CSVEDPRTGRRGRYEQYF.